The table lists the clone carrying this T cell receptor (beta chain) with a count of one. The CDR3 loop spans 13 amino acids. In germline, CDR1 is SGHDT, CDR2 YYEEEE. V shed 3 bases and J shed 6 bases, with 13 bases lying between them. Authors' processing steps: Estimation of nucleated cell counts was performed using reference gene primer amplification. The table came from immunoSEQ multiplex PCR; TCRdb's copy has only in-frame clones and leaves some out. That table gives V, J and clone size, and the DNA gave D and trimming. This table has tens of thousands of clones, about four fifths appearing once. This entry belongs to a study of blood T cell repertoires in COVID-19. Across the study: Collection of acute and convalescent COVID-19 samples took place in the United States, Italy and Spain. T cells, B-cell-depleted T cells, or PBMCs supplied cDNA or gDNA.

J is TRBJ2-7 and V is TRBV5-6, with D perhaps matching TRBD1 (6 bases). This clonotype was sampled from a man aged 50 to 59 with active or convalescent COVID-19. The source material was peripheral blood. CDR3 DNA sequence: TGTGCCAGCAGCTCCTACAGGGTCAGCGAGCAGTACTTC. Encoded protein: CASSSYRVSEQYF.